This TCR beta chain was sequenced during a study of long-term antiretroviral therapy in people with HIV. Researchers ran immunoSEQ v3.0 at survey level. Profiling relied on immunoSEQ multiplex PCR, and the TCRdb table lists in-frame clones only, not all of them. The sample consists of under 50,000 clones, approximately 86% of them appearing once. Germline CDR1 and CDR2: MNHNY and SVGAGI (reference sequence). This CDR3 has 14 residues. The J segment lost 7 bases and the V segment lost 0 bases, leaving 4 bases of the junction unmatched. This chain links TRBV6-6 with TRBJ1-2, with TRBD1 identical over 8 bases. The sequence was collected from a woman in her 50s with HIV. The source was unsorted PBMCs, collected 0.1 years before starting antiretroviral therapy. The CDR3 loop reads CASSYSTGGGGYTF. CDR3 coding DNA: TGTGCCAGCAGTTACTCTACAGGGGGAGGTGGCTACACCTTC.